This record concerns one T cell receptor (beta chain) sequence. The antigen is not known. The sample is drawn from a study of cytomegalovirus exposure and HLA in healthy donors. This PCR relied on a set of 60 Vbeta primers and 13 Jbeta primers. Data came from immunoSEQ multiplex PCR; TCRdb stores just in-frame clones and leaves some out. Of some 78,000 clones in the sample, 80% were seen once. General observations from the study: Sequencing had likely introduced a cluster of highly shared sequence variants as an artifact. V- and J-gene trimming in TCR beta was tied to a missense DCLRE1C variant by an analysis performed later.

CDR3 size: 17 residues. J lost 3 bases, V lost 4 bases, and 10 bases had no gene match. Germline loops: CDR1 SGHNT, CDR2 YENEEA. The TCR comes from a woman aged 45-65 years in good health and CMV-seropositive. Sequencing input: PBMCs. J is TRBJ2-1 and V is TRBV11-3, with 9 bases identical to TRBD2. The CDR3 coding sequence is TGTGCCAGCAGCTCAGCTGGGAGCGGGAGGTTCTACAATGAGCAGTTCTTC. Amino acid sequence: CASSSAGSGRFYNEQFF.